This T cell receptor beta chain was recorded in a study of blood T cells in healthy people across ages (dated by TCRdb to between 2015 and 2016). Context from the whole study: Template switching captured roughly one uniquely barcoded TCR beta cDNA molecule per two T cells in model experiments. Donors of different ages were randomly distributed across sequencing lanes to avoid experimental bias. The donors were divided into four age groups: young (average 16 years), middle-aged (approximately 39), aged (about 60) and long-lived (roughly 82). For two donors (one aged 18 to 29 and one aged 80 or older), the study analyzed two additional independent replicas of 1 million unique cDNA reads from the same blood draw. To track age-related changes in TCR beta repertoire diversity, the study relied on deep sequencing normalized with unique cDNA molecular identifiers. Broader findings and caveats from the paper: Because donor CMV infection status was unknown, age-related changes in expanded clonotypes were potentially confounded. Observed TCR beta diversity per million T cells fell roughly linearly with age, and a significant reduction was already apparent by age roughly 40. The percentage of naive T cells measured by flow cytometry correlated strongly with observed TCR beta diversity. Estimates of total diversity based on one million sequenced T cells were considered lower bounds and underestimates. Compared with the aged group, the long-lived group had more naive CD4+ T cells, fewer expanded clones and increased TCR diversity, a pattern suggesting age selection. Because profiling used bulk unsorted PBMCs, naive and antigen-experienced compartments could not be compared conclusively.

The method behind the library was 5' RACE. Instrument on record: Illumina HiSeq 2500. A second PCR of about 7 to 12 cycles was run with a J-beta primer mix and a sample-barcoded 5' primer. A template-switch 5' adaptor carrying 12 random nucleotides introduced a unique molecular identifier onto each TCR beta cDNA molecule. Each sample yielded at least 2.5 million CDR3-containing paired-end reads. All of the RNA was converted into first-strand cDNA using the Mint cDNA synthesis kit, with a TRBC-specific oligonucleotide serving as the primer. Following uracil-DNA glycosylase treatment, all cDNA underwent a first 18-cycle PCR with the universal primers M1SS and BC2_uni_R. Turning to the authors' computational methods: For normalization, 1 million high-quality reads were randomly selected from each sample, with every read carrying a distinct molecular identifier. Reads with shared molecular identifiers were discarded instead of being binned into consensus sequences. MiTCR, set to a Q25 quality threshold and the strictest error-elimination algorithm, was used for CDR3 identification, clonotype clustering and error correction. A nonparametric unseen species model using Euler transformation provided a lower-bound estimate of total TCR beta diversity. TCRdb passed the public sequencing reads through fastp at Q25 and MiXCR, retaining productive beta sequences. Here each entry gathers all rows of one CDR3 protein and keeps the most common genes and DNA. TCRdb, not the original authors, processed these V and J calls. This sample lists 1.5 million to 2 million distinct CDR3 sequences; roughly 52% were detected once. The ten largest clones capture less than 2.5% of the sample.

The roughly 38 donors, aged about 6 to 100 years, were systemically healthy Caucasian individuals from Russia. Each donor gave ten milliliters of peripheral blood, drawn into EDTA-treated Vacutainer tubes. PBMCs were isolated by Ficoll-Paque density-gradient centrifugation, with at least 6.5 million obtained per sample. Total RNA was extracted from PBMCs with Trizol reagent, with at least 5 micrograms obtained per sample. For every donor, an aliquot of PBMCs went through flow cytometry to measure the percentages of naive CD45RAhigh/CD27high T cells. CDR3 length: 15 amino acids, cysteine to phenylalanine. Of all the DNA, just the CDR3 is kept, 45 bases in frame from base 1. V was cut back by 2 bases and J by 3 bases, leaving a gap of 13 bases between them. On this clonotype: Its binding antigen is unknown. No clone much larger than this one lies a single base away; base qualities are absent.

The V gene is TRBV12-3 or TRBV12-4 and the J gene is TRBJ2-5; a tentative D match to TRBD2 spans 6 bases. Material: blood. The sequence was collected from a woman in her thirties or forties in good health. The CDR3 protein sequence reads: CASSLNLPGEETQYF. The sequence in DNA is TGTGCCAGCAGTTTAAACTTGCCGGGGGAAGAGACCCAGTACTTC.